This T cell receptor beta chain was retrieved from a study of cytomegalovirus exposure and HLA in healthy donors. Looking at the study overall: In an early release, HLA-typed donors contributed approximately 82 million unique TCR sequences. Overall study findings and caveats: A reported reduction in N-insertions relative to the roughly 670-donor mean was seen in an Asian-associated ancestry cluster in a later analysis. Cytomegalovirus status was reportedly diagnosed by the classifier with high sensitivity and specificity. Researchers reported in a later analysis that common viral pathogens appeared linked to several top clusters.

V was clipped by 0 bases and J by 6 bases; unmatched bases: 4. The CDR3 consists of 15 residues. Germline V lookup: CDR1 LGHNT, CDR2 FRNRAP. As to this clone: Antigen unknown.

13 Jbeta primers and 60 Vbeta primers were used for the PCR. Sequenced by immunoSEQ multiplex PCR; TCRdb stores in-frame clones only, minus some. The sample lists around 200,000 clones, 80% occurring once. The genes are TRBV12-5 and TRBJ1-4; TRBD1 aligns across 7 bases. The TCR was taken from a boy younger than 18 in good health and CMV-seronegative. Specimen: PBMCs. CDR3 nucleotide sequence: TGTGCTAGTGGTTTGGTGACAGGGTCCGATGAAAAACTGTTTTTT. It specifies CASGLVTGSDEKLFF.